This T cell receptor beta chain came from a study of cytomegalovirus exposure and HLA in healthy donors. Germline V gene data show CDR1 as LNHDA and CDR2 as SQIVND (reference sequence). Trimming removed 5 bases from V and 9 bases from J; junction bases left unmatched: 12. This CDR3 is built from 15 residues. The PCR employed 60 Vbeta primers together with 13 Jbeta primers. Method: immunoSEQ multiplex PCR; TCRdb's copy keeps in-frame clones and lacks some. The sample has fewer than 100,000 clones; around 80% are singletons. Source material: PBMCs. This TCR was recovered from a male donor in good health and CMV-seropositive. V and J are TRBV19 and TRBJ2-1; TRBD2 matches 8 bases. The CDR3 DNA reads TGTGCCAGTAGTCTCAGGACTAGCTTCGCCTCTGAGCAGTTCTTC. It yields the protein CASSLRTSFASEQFF.